This T cell receptor (beta chain) was sequenced in a study of regulatory T cells in long-lasting Graves disease. The time point is: persistent/refractory GD, antithyroid drugs over 5 years with positive TRAb. TCR sequences were obtained from RNA taken from PBMCs. American Thyroid Association guidelines served as the basis for diagnosing Graves' disease. Deletions cut 6 bases from V and 7 bases from J, with 9 bases between. CDR3 size: 12 residues. Germline V gene data show CDR1 as SNHLY and CDR2 as FYNNEI. At least ten counts were recorded for this clonotype. Antigen specificity is unknown. Combining iRepertoire HTBI primers with Arm-PCR of CDR3 regions, the authors built TCR beta libraries. TCRdb passed the multiplex PCR reads through MiXCR, listing each CDR3 protein once. The data hold approximately 350,000 distinct CDR3 sequences, with less than 30% observed a single time. Whole-study findings and limits: Accuracy could have been hurt by small sample size.

The specimen was peripheral blood mononuclear cells (PBMCs), collected when the disease was refractory, from a patient treated with antithyroid drugs. The rearrangement joins TRBV2 to TRBJ2-2; tentatively, D is TRBD1 (5 bases). This TCR was sampled from a middle-aged woman with Graves disease. This chain's CDR3 is CASSRVIGELFF. For the CDR3, the DNA is TGTGCCAGCAGCAGGGTTATCGGGGAGCTGTTTTTT.